Each of the 14 T cell receptor delta chains below was sequenced from the same sample in a study of gamma-delta T cells after stem cell transplantation. TCRdb re-called the RT-PCR reads through CATT. The profile shows around 2,000 delta-chain clones, approximately 32% of them singletons. The specimen was gamma-delta T cells. Source of these receptors: a human donor. It is not recorded whose cells these are; they may come from a transplant donor.

Notes on this clone: At one of its ends the junction is not consistent with the germline gene, which may arise from a read error. The V call is TRDV2, the J call TRDJ1; 11 positions agree with TRDD3. Germline V CDR1 and CDR2: GEAIGNYY, EKD. The CDR3 has 20 amino acids. The CDR3 DNA reads as TGTGCCTGTGGCACCTTATCCTTTCTGGGGGATACAGGTGAAACCGATAAACTCATCTTT. Residues: CACGTLSFLGDTGETDKLIF.

The CDR3 loop is CALGDPRRWGIRRDTRQMFF. CDR3 nucleotides: TGTGCTCTTGGGGACCCCCGGCGGTGGGGGATACGCCGGGACACCCGACAGATGTTTTTC. The gene calls are TRDV1 and TRDJ3; TRDD3 aligns across 11 bases. With V trimmed by 3 bases and J by 5 bases, 12 bases remained unmatched. The CDR3 extends over 20 amino acids. Germline CDR1 and CDR2: TSWWSYY and QGS.

The chain joins TRDV2 to TRDJ1; 11 bases are a match to TRDD3. V lost 0 bases to trimming and J lost 1 base; unmatched junction nucleotides: 9. This CDR3 contains 18 residues. Germline CDR1 GEAIGNYY, CDR2 EKD. The CDR3 region has the DNA TGTGCCTGTGACACCGTTGGGGGATACGCGAGTACCACCGATAAACTCATCTTT. As protein: CACDTVGGYASTTDKLIF.

Relative to its sample, this clone is medium-sized (0.01 to 0.1%). V usage is TRDV2 and J usage is TRDJ1, with TRDD3 matching over 13 bases. Trimming took 0 bases from V and 2 from J; bases not matched to a gene: 5. CDR3 size: 17 residues. Germline V gene sequence: CDR1 GEAIGNYY, CDR2 EKD. The CDR3 sequence: CACDTVLGDTLTDKLIF. In DNA form, the CDR3 reads TGTGCCTGTGACACCGTACTGGGGGATACGTTGACCGATAAACTCATCTTT.

The gene calls are TRDV2 and TRDJ1; maybe TRDD3 (9 bases). Germline V CDR1 and CDR2: GEAIGNYY, EKD. V was cut by 1 base and J by 0 bases, with 32 bases left in between. The CDR3 is 22 amino acids. Written as DNA, the CDR3 is TGTGCCTGTGACACGCTTCCTACGGGGGGATACCCGAGCCATGACTACACCGATAAACTCATCTTT. This encodes CACDTLPTGGYPSHDYTDKLIF.

This clone was seen more than once but under ten times. This probably arose from a read error, given a far larger clone one base away. The rearrangement uses TRDV2 and TRDJ1; 9 nucleotides match TRDD3. Germline CDR1 and CDR2: GEAIGNYY and EKD. The CDR3 covers 15 residues. The CDR3 DNA reads TGTGCCTGTGACAAACTGGGGGACCGCACCGATAAACCCATCTTT. Translated, it gives CACDKLGDRTDKPIF.

The chain recombines TRDV1 with TRDJ1; 10 nucleotides agree with TRDD3. J lost 8 bases, V lost 4 bases, and 19 bases had no gene match. CDR3 length: 18 residues. CDR1 is TSWWSYY, CDR2 QGS, per germline. CDR3 nucleotide sequence: TGTGCTCTTGGGGGGGCCTTCCTTGGGGTACTGGGGGATTGGAAACTCATCTTT. It encodes CALGGAFLGVLGDWKLIF.

As for this clone: This DNA's translation and the protein TCRdb lists, from a much larger clone, do not match at residue 4, likely due to a read error; the protein shown is translated from the DNA. The chain uses TRDV2 and TRDJ1; D perhaps matches TRDD3 (5 bases). The CDR3 spans 15 residues. Germline lookup yields CDR1 GEAIGNYY and CDR2 EKD. The CDR3 region is CACGTLVGSTDKLIF. CDR3 nucleotides: TGTGCCTGTGGCACCCTGGTGGGGAGCACCGATAAACTCATCTTT.

This clone was recorded a few times. V is TRDV2 and J is TRDJ1; D perhaps matches TRDD3 (6 bases). Germline lookup yields CDR1 GEAIGNYY and CDR2 EKD. The CDR3 is 15 amino acids. With 0 bases removed from V and 0 bases from J, the gap between germline ends came to 10 bases. The CDR3 here is CACDTLGVNTDKLIF. The CDR3 DNA is TGTGCCTGTGACACCTTGGGGGTGAACACCGATAAACTCATCTTT.

The chain recombines TRDV1 with TRDJ1; 10 bases align to TRDD3. This CDR3 is 22 amino acids long. Germline V CDR1 and CDR2: TSWWSYY, QGS. Trimming cost V 8 bases and J 0 bases; bases outside gene matches: 27. The CDR3 here is CALRVARPSSYWGILNTDKLIF. CDR3 nucleotides: TGTGCTCTTAGGGTAGCCCGACCTTCCTCGTACTGGGGGATCTTGAACACCGATAAACTCATCTTT.

This clone was detected only a few times. The chain carries TRDV1 and TRDJ1; D is perhaps TRDD3 (5 bases). Trimming removed 8 bases from V and 0 bases from J, with 16 bases in between. Germline V gives CDR1 TSWWSYY, CDR2 QGS. CDR3 length: 15 residues. This CDR3 reads CALWGTPPYTDKLIF. CDR3 DNA: TGTGCTCTTTGGGGAACCCCTCCTTACACCGATAAACTCATCTTT.

By sample fraction, this clone is medium-sized. The rearrangement uses TRDV2 and TRDJ3, with D possibly being TRDD3 (6 bases). Trimming cost V 0 bases and J 0 bases, with 17 bases left between them. Germline V gene lookup returns CDR1 GEAIGNYY and CDR2 EKD. The CDR3 runs to 20 residues. CDR3 coding DNA: TGTGCCTGTGACACCGGTTTTGGGGGGCTAAGCTCCTGGGACACCCGACAGATGTTTTTC. It encodes CACDTGFGGLSSWDTRQMFF.

A remark on this clone: Since a far larger clone is one base different, this is likely a read error. This rearrangement joins TRDV2 to TRDJ3, with 13 nucleotides matching TRDD3. The germline V gene has CDR1 GEAIGNYY and CDR2 EKD. CDR3 length equals 24 residues. This CDR3 reads CACDQVASPTGGYEGSWDARQMFF. In nucleotides, the CDR3 is TGTGCCTGTGACCAAGTAGCTTCTCCCACTGGGGGATACGAGGGCTCCTGGGACGCCCGACAGATGTTTTTC.

A note on this clone: A far larger clone differs by one base, so this is likely a read error. This chain connects TRDV2 to TRDJ1, with TRDD3 matching 13 bases. The V and J ends lost 0 bases and 1 base, in that order; junction bases with no gene match: 10. This CDR3 region has 19 residues. Germline lookup yields CDR1 GEAIGNYY and CDR2 EKD. The chain's CDR3 is CACDTVGTGGYDGTDKLIF. For the CDR3, the DNA is TGTGCCTGTGACACCGTGGGCACTGGGGGATACGATGGCACCGATAAACTCATCTTT.